This entry lists 28 T cell receptor beta chains sequenced from one sample in a study of T cell repertoires in cytomegalovirus infection. TCRdb re-called the reads through MiXCR, storing one row per CDR3 protein. The table has about 740,000 distinct CDR3 sequences, under 40% seen once. Input material: PBMCs. These receptors all come from a human donor in good health (CMV status not recorded). Some clones in this sample may be carry-over from other donors' samples.

The V gene is TRBV28, the J gene TRBJ1-5, with 7 bases that match TRBD1. The CDR3 covers 15 residues. Germline CDR1 and CDR2: MDHEN and SYDVKM. The V segment lost 4 bases and the J segment 2 bases; nucleotides outside the gene matches: 5. CDR3 amino acids: CASSSGGGGNQPQHF. CDR3 DNA sequence: TGTGCCAGCAGTTCAGGGGGGGGCGGCAATCAGCCCCAGCATTTT.

This clonotype was seen only a few times. The J gene is TRBJ2-2, the V gene TRBV24-1, with D tentatively TRBD1 (6 bases). This CDR3 is built from 15 residues. V lost 7 bases and J 0 bases, leaving 11 bases between the germline ends. The germline CDR1 and CDR2 sequences are KGHDR and SFDVKD. Here the CDR3 reads CATSRTGPNTGELFF. The CDR3 DNA reads TGTGCCACCAGCCGCACAGGGCCGAACACCGGGGAGCTGTTTTTT.

In its sample, this clonotype was seen a few times. V usage is TRBV2 and J usage is TRBJ2-5, with TRBD2 matching over 12 bases. Germline CDR1 SNHLY, CDR2 FYNNEI. The CDR3 has 14 residues. The junction had 4 bases not matched to a gene; V was cut back by 6 bases and J by 5 bases. The CDR3 sequence: CASRKGLAGETQYF. For the CDR3, the DNA is TGTGCCAGCAGAAAGGGACTAGCGGGCGAGACCCAGTACTTC.

The table lists this clonotype with a few counts. The chain employs TRBV28 and TRBJ1-2; no clear D. Trimming cost V 5 bases and J 1 base, with 8 bases left between them. CDR1 is MDHEN and CDR2 is SYDVKM in the germline V gene. This CDR3 spans 13 amino acids. CDR3 loop: CASSRGINYGYTF. In nucleotides, the CDR3 is TGTGCCAGCAGTCGAGGGATTAACTATGGCTACACCTTC.

Remarks on this clonotype: The CDR3 ends on some other residue instead of the conserved phenylalanine or tryptophan, so this is likely a read error. The DNA is omitted, as the CDR3 cannot be located on it reliably, and the CDR3 follows TCRdb's listing. V usage is TRBV7-2 and J usage is TRBJ2-7. CDR1 is SGHTA and CDR2 is FQGNSA in the germline V gene. The CDR3 sequence runs 11 residues, both termini included. The CDR3 sequence is CASSPSYEKYC.

The rearrangement joins TRBV7-3 to TRBJ2-1; 9 nucleotides align to TRBD2. The CDR3 is made up of 16 amino acids. CDR1 SGHTA and CDR2 FQGTGA come from the germline V gene. The V gene end was trimmed by 1 base and the J gene end by 6 bases; junction bases not matched to a gene: 7. The CDR3 DNA reads TGTGCCAGCAGCTTAAGTGGCGGGGGGGCCGGCAATGAGCAGTTCTTC. It specifies CASSLSGGGAGNEQFF.

The chain uses TRBV4-1 and TRBJ1-2; D unclear. The CDR3 contains 14 residues. The germline V gene has CDR1 MGHRA and CDR2 YSYEKL. The ends were cut back, 1 base at V and 10 bases at J, with 16 bases in the middle. The CDR3 loop reads CASSQGGGIGVYTF. The CDR3 DNA reads as TGCGCCAGCAGCCAAGGCGGAGGGATCGGTGTCTACACCTTC.

Only a few counts were recorded for this clonotype. V is TRBV7-2 and J is TRBJ2-3; 12 bases are shared with TRBD2. V lost 2 bases and J lost 6; bases outside the gene matches: 9. The CDR3 extends over 17 amino acids. Germline V lookup: CDR1 SGHTA, CDR2 FQGNSA. This CDR3 reads CASSLTASGRGYDTQYF. CDR3 in DNA: TGTGCCAGCAGCTTAACCGCTAGCGGGAGGGGTTACGATACGCAGTATTTT.

As regards this clonotype: No conserved phenylalanine or tryptophan is present at the end of the CDR3, so a read error is the likely explanation. The chain couples TRBV7-9 to TRBJ2-1; D is unclear. The V end lost 5 bases, the J end lost 10 bases, and 12 bases lay between the germline ends. Germline assignment: CDR1 SEHNR and CDR2 FQNEAQ (reference sequence). There are 12 residues in the CDR3. The CDR3 DNA sequence: TGTGCCAGCAGCCTAACGTCCGGCGAGCAGTTCTTA. Its protein product is CASSLTSGEQFL.

Note on this clonotype: A read error may account for a junction end that differs from germline. The V gene is TRBV5-6, the J gene TRBJ2-7, with D possibly being TRBD1 or TRBD2 (5 bases each). This CDR3 region has 13 residues. Germline V gene data show CDR1 as SGHDT and CDR2 as YYEEEE. CDR3 loop: CASSPGTSYERYF. In DNA form, the CDR3 reads TGTGCCAGCAGCCCCGGGACCTCCTACGAGCGGTACTTC.

In its sample, this clonotype was seen a few times. The chain joins TRBV19 to TRBJ2-3; weak D call: TRBD2 (6 bases). The germline CDR1 and CDR2 sequences are LNHDA and SQIVND (reference sequence). The length of the CDR3 is 15 residues. Between the trimmed V and J ends, which lost 4 bases and 5 bases, there was a span of 16 bases. The CDR3: CASSTSGRNRDTQYF. The CDR3 DNA follows: TGTGCCAGTAGTACATCGGGGAGGAATCGAGATACGCAGTATTTT.

The CDR3 loop reads CASSPGGLAGPRGQFF. The DNA for the CDR3 is TGCGCCAGCAGCCCGGGGGGACTAGCGGGACCCCGTGGGCAGTTCTTC. V and J are TRBV5-1 and TRBJ2-1; 13 nucleotides line up with TRBD2. V was clipped by 4 bases and J by 12 bases; unmatched bases: 13. CDR1 and CDR2 from the germline V gene are SGHRS and YFSETQ. The CDR3 has 16 amino acids.

V usage is TRBV13 and J usage is TRBJ2-7; weak D call: TRBD2 (5 bases). Germline V gene data show CDR1 as PRHDT and CDR2 as FYEKMQ (reference sequence). The V end lost 8 bases, the J end lost 4 bases, and 9 bases lay between the germline ends. The length of the CDR3 is 11 residues. CDR3 nucleotides: TGTGCCAGCGGTCGCGGGTACGAGCAGTACTTC. It codes for CASGRGYEQYF.

This clonotype has a count of ten or more. The gene calls are TRBV7-2 and TRBJ2-2, with D possibly being TRBD1 or TRBD2 (5 bases each). This CDR3 region has 14 residues. The V end lost 5 bases, the J end lost 3 bases, and 10 bases lay between the germline ends. The germline V gene encodes CDR1 SGHTA and CDR2 FQGNSA. CDR3 coding DNA: TGTGCCAGCAGCCTAGAGGGGTACACCGGGGAGCTGTTTTTT. It translates to CASSLEGYTGELFF. Filled out from reference TRBV7-2 and TRBJ2-2, the complete variable domain reads GAGVSQSPSNKVTEKGKDVELRCDPISGHTALYWYRQSLGQGLEFLIYFQGNSAPDKSGLPSDRFSAERTGGSVSTLTIQRTQQEDSAVYLCASSLEGYTGELFFGEGSRLTVL.

This clonotype was picked up many times. The CDR3 region is CASSPRDRLSSYNEQFF. In DNA form, the CDR3 reads TGTGCCAGCAGCCCAAGAGACCGATTAAGCTCCTACAATGAGCAGTTCTTC. The V call is TRBV7-2, the J call TRBJ2-1; D is undetermined. The V end lost 5 bases, the J end lost 0 bases, and 17 bases lay between the germline ends. The CDR3 runs 17 residues. Germline-derived CDR1 and CDR2 are SGHTA and FQGNSA. The whole variable domain, filled in from reference TRBV7-2 and TRBJ2-1, reads GAGVSQSPSNKVTEKGKDVELRCDPISGHTALYWYRQSLGQGLEFLIYFQGNSAPDKSGLPSDRFSAERTGGSVSTLTIQRTQQEDSAVYLCASSPRDRLSSYNEQFFGPGTRLTVL.

This clonotype was counted between two and nine times. The J gene is TRBJ2-2, the V gene TRBV6-1; D is unclear. This CDR3 is 15 amino acids long. V was cut by 1 base and J by 1 base, with 7 bases left in between. Germline values: CDR1 MNHNS, CDR2 SASEGT. DNA of the CDR3: TGTGCCAGCAGTGAAGGACTGAAGAACACCGGGGAGCTGTTTTTT. Amino acid sequence: CASSEGLKNTGELFF.

This sequence joins TRBV20-1 and TRBJ1-1; possible D gene TRBD1, 5 bases. CDR3 length: 13 residues. The germline CDR1 and CDR2 sequences are DFQATT and SNEGSKA (reference sequence). The V gene lost 0 bases and the J gene lost 8 bases, with 13 bases spanning the gap. Here the CDR3 DNA reads TGCAGTGCTAGAGATCTGAGACAGAACGAAGCTTTCTTT. This encodes CSARDLRQNEAFF.

V is TRBV27 and J is TRBJ1-4; a weak D match, TRBD1 (5 bases). Germline-derived CDR1 and CDR2 are MNHEY and SMNVEV (reference sequence). The CDR3 covers 13 residues. Trimming removed 8 bases from V and 7 bases from J, with 14 bases in between. CDR3 in amino acids: CASGWGLGEKLFF. CDR3 DNA sequence: TGTGCCAGCGGATGGGGGTTAGGTGAAAAACTGTTTTTT.

CDR3 DNA sequence: TGTGCCAGCAGCTTGTTCGCACAGACCGCGGGAAACACCATATATTTT. Translated, it gives CASSLFAQTAGNTIYF. V gene TRBV5-6 combines with J gene TRBJ1-3; D remains unclear. With 1 base removed from V and 4 bases from J, the gap between germline ends came to 15 bases. CDR1 and CDR2 (germline): SGHDT, YYEEEE. The CDR3 has 16 residues.

This clonotype turned up a few times. The V and J genes are TRBV19 and TRBJ2-7; TRBD1 agrees at 9 bases. Unmatched junction bases numbered 13, after V lost 5 bases and J lost 5 bases. Germline V gives CDR1 LNHDA, CDR2 SQIVND (reference sequence). The CDR3 is 16 residues long. The CDR3 loop reads CASSLWRTGEGNEQYF. For the CDR3, the DNA is TGTGCCAGTAGTTTGTGGCGGACAGGGGAGGGGAACGAGCAGTACTTC.

The rearrangement links TRBV6-6 to TRBJ2-1; no firm D call. Trimming shortened V by 3 bases and J by 3 bases, and 9 bases separated the two germline ends. Germline V gene lookup returns CDR1 MNHNY and CDR2 SVGAGI (reference sequence). The length of the CDR3 is 14 residues. The CDR3: CASSYRASYNEQFF. The CDR3 DNA sequence: TGTGCCAGCAGTTATCGGGCAAGCTACAATGAGCAGTTCTTC.

This clonotype was seen a few times. The J gene is TRBJ2-1, the V gene TRBV20-1; the D is unclear. Germline CDR1 reads DFQATT; CDR2 reads SNEGSKA (reference sequence). The CDR3 totals 12 residues. Trimming pared 0 bases from V and 8 bases from J, leaving 8 bases between. CDR3 coding DNA: TGCAGTGCTAGAGATTTGGAGCATGAGCAGTTCTTC. Translating it yields CSARDLEHEQFF.

The J gene is TRBJ2-1, the V gene TRBV19; 11 bases agree with TRBD2. The length of the CDR3 is 18 residues. The germline V gene has CDR1 LNHDA and CDR2 SQIVND (reference sequence). V shed 5 bases, J shed 5 bases, and the junction held 14 bases outside the gene matches. The CDR3: CASSPPPGLAGGNNEQFF. CDR3 nucleotide sequence: TGTGCCAGTAGTCCCCCCCCCGGGCTAGCGGGAGGCAACAATGAGCAGTTCTTC.

This clonotype was seen a few times. Here the CDR3 reads CASSSSGQVHTF. The CDR3, as DNA: TGTGCCAGCAGTTCCTCGGGACAGGTCCACACCTTC. The V call is TRBV28, the J call TRBJ1-2; 8 nucleotides line up with TRBD1. The CDR3 is 12 amino acids. J was trimmed by 12 bases and V by 4 bases; bases with no gene match: 7. Per germline, CDR1 MDHEN and CDR2 SYDVKM.

The V gene is TRBV29-1, the J gene TRBJ2-7; D is tentatively TRBD1 or TRBD2 (5 bases each). The CDR3 has 13 amino acids. V lost 1 base and J 5 bases, leaving 12 bases between the germline ends. Germline V gives CDR1 SQVTM, CDR2 ANQGSEA. CDR3 in DNA: TGCAGCGTTGAAGGGGACGTCGGCCACGAGCAGTACTTC. Encoded protein: CSVEGDVGHEQYF.

This clonotype appeared a few times. The chain is built from TRBV19 and TRBJ2-1; weak D call: TRBD1 (6 bases). The CDR3 is made up of 16 amino acids. Per germline, CDR1 LNHDA and CDR2 SQIVND (reference sequence). Trimming removed 3 bases at V and 1 base at J, with 13 bases between. The CDR3 sequence: CASSIREQGSYNEQFF. The CDR3 DNA sequence: TGTGCCAGTAGTATTAGGGAACAGGGTTCCTACAATGAGCAGTTCTTC.

This clonotype turned up a few times. The chain recombines TRBV12-3 or TRBV12-4 with TRBJ2-5, with a tentative D call TRBD1 (6 bases). The CDR3 spans 14 residues. The V gene lost 5 bases and the J gene lost 4 bases, with 14 bases spanning the gap. In DNA, the CDR3 is TGTGCCAGCAGTGTAGGACAGTCCCTAGAGACCCAGTACTTC. It encodes CASSVGQSLETQYF.

The CDR3 loop reads CASSQEGTSGSLLFYEQFF. CDR3 coding DNA: TGTGCCAGCAGCCAAGAAGGGACTAGCGGGAGCCTTCTCTTCTATGAGCAGTTCTTC. This chain connects TRBV14 to TRBJ2-1, with TRBD2 matching over 14 bases. CDR3 length: 19 amino acids. J gave up 8 bases and V 0 bases, and 12 bases lay outside the gene matches. The germline gives CDR1 SGHDN, CDR2 FVKESK.